This T cell receptor (beta chain) came from a study of shared clonotypes between healthy human individuals. TCRdb's copy holds only in-frame clones and misses some; the assay was immunoSEQ multiplex PCR. The sample lists about 820,000 clones, 85% to 95% seen once, with more than 20% in the top ten. The CDR3 runs 14 residues. V was clipped by 5 bases and J by 4 bases; unmatched bases: 8. CDR1 and CDR2 from the germline V gene are SEHNR and FQNEAQ (reference sequence). CD45RO-negative, CCR7-positively selected cells formed the naive CD8 fraction, excluding terminally differentiated effector memory CD45RA+ cells.

The clonotype was recovered from a man younger than 45 in good health. Specimen: naive CD8+ T cells sorted from blood. The V and J genes are TRBV7-9 and TRBJ2-7, with 7 bases matching TRBD1. The CDR3 protein is CASSNDRVQYEQYF. The CDR3 nucleotides are TGTGCCAGCAGCAACGACAGGGTTCAATACGAGCAGTACTTC.